This record concerns one T cell receptor (beta chain) sequence. The antigen is undetermined. A minimum of one pre-ART and two post-ART PBMC samples existed for each donor. Treated in the United States were all of the participants with HIV. Sequencing used immunoSEQ v3.0 at survey level. Clones were sequenced by immunoSEQ multiplex PCR, and TCRdb holds only the in-frame ones, with some missing. This table has roughly 15,000 clones, around 80% appearing once. The sample originates from a study of long-term antiretroviral therapy in people with HIV. Study-level points and caveats: Controls showed broader CDR3 length ranges than did the HIV repertoires. Sampling of blood ran from about 2004 to 2018, and older ART regimens were possibly in use.

The CDR3 sequence is 11 residues long. In germline, CDR1 is LGHNT, CDR2 FRNRAP. Trimming took off 3 bases at V and 2 bases at J, with 1 base between the two ends. The chain combines TRBV12-5 with TRBJ1-1; D remains unclear. The sequencing here drew on unsorted PBMCs, taken 0.1 years after starting antiretroviral therapy. The clonotype originates from a man younger than 35 with HIV. DNA for the CDR3: TGTGCTAGTGGTTTCAACACTGAAGCTTTCTTT. Encoded protein: CASGFNTEAFF.